This T cell receptor (beta chain) was identified during a study of T cell responses to AZD1222 COVID-19 vaccine. Sequencing was performed with immunoSEQ multiplex PCR; in TCRdb, only in-frame clones are kept and a portion is missing. In the table there are fewer than 120,000 clones, around 90% of which are singletons. From germline, CDR1 is LNHDA and CDR2 SQIVND (reference sequence). The V gene end was trimmed by 5 bases and the J gene end by 10 bases; junction bases not matched to a gene: 6. CDR3 length: 13 amino acids. This chain joins TRBV19 and TRBJ2-5; TRBD2 agrees at 11 bases. The source material was peripheral blood, sampled 28 days after the second AZD1222 dose. The TCR originated in an adult who received the AZD1222 COVID-19 vaccine. Here the CDR3 reads CASSVPGLAVQYF. As DNA, the CDR3 is TGTGCCAGTAGTGTCCCGGGACTAGCGGTCCAGTACTTC.